This T cell receptor (beta chain) came from a study of blood T cells in healthy people across ages. The wider study: Template switching recovered approximately one barcoded beta molecule for every two T cells.

PBMCs, at least 6 million per sample, were isolated. This CDR3 spans 14 amino acids. V lost 5 bases and J lost 8, with 18 bases in between. CDR1 is SNHLY and CDR2 is FYNNEI in the germline V gene. A second PCR, run for about 7 to 11 cycles, used a sample-barcoded 5' primer plus a J-beta primer mix. Via MiXCR, TCRdb re-called the 5' RACE reads, giving one row per CDR3 protein. The sample consists of 700,000 or so distinct CDR3 sequences, around 38% of them appearing once. This chain links TRBV2 with TRBJ1-1; no clear D. The TCR was taken from a man older than 75 in good health. The sequenced material came from blood. CDR3: CASSPLNNKGEAFF. The CDR3 DNA reads TGTGCCAGCAGTCCCCTAAATAACAAGGGAGAAGCTTTCTTT.